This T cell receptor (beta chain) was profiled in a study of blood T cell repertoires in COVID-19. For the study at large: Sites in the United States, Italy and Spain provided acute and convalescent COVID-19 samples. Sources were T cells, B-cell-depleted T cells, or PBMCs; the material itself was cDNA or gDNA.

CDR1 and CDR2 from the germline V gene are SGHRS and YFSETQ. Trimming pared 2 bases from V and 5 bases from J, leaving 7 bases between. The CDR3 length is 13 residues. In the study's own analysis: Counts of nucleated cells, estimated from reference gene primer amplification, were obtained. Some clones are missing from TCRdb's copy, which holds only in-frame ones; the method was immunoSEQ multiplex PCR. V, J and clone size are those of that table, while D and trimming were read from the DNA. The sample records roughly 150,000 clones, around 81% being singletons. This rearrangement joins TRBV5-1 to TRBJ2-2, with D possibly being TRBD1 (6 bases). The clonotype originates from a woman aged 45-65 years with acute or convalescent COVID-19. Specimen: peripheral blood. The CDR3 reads CASSLQGTGELFF. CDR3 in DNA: TGCGCCAGCAGCTTACAGGGTACCGGGGAGCTGTTTTTT. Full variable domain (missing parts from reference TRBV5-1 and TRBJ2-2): KAGVTQTPRYLIKTRGQQVTLSCSPISGHRSVSWYQQTPGQGLQFLFEYFSETQRNKGNFPGRFSGRQFSNSRSEMNVSTLELGDSALYLCASSLQGTGELFFGEGSRLTVL.